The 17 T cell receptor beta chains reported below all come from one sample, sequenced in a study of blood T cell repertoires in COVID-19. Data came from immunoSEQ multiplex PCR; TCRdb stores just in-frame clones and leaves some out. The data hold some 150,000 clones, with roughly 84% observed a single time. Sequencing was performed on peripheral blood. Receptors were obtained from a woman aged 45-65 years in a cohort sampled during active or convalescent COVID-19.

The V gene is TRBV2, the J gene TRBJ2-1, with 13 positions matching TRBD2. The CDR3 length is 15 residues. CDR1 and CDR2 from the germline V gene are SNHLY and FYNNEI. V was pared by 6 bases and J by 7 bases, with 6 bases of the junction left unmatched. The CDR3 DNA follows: TGTGCCAGCAGGGTGACTAGCGGGGGGATAAATGAGCAGTTCTTC. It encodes CASRVTSGGINEQFF.

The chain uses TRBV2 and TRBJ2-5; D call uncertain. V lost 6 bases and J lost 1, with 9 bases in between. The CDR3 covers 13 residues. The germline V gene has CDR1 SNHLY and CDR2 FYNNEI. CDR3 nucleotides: TGTGCCAGCAGCGAACTACGCCAAGAGACCCAGTACTTC. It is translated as CASSELRQETQYF.

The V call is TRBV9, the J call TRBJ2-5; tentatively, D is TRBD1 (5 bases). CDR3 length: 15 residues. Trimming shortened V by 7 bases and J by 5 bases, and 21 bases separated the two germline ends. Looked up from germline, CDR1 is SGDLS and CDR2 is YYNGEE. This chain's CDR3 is CASFCVSGLEETQYF. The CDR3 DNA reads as TGTGCCAGCTTTTGCGTGTCAGGGCTTGAGGAGACCCAGTACTTC.

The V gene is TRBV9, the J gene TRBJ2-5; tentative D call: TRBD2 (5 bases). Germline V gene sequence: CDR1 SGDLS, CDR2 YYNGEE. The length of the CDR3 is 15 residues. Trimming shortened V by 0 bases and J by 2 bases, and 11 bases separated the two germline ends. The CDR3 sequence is CASSVVAGRQETQYF. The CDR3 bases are TGTGCCAGCAGCGTAGTTGCGGGTCGACAAGAGACCCAGTACTTC.

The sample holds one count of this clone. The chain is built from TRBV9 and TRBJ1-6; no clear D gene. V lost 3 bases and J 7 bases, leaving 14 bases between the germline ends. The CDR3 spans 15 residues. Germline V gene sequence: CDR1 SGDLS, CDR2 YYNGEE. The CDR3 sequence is CASSAELGGNSPLHF. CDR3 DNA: TGTGCCAGCAGCGCCGAACTTGGCGGAAATTCACCCCTCCACTTT.

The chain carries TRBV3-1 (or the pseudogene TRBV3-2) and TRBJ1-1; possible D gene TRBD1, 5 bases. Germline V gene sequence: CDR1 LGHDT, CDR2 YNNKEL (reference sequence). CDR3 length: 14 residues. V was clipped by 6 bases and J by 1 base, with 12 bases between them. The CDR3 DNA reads TGTGCCAGCAGACGCGGGGCGGGGAACACTGAAGCTTTCTTT. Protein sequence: CASRRGAGNTEAFF.

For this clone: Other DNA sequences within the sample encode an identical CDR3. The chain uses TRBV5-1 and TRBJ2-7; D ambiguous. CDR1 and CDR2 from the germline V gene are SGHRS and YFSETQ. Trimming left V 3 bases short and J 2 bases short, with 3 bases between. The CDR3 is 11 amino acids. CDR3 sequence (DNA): TGCGCCAGCAGCTCCGCCTACGAGCAGTACTTC. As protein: CASSSAYEQYF.

DNA of the CDR3: TGTGCCTGGAGTGTACGAAAGCGGGGGGTAAACCCTTACAATGAGCAGTTCTTC. Its protein is CAWSVRKRGVNPYNEQFF. This chain connects TRBV30 to TRBJ2-1, with 9 bases that match TRBD2. V lost 0 bases, J lost 4 bases, and 13 bases stayed unmatched. Germline values: CDR1 GTSNPN, CDR2 SVGIG (reference sequence). This CDR3 has 18 amino acids.

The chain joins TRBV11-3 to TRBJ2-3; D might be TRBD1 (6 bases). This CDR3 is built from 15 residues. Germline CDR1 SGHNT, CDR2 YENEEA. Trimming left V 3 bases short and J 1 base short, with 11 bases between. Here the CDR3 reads CASSLGRQGTDTQYF. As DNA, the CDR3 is TGTGCCAGCAGCTTGGGTAGACAGGGCACAGATACGCAGTATTTT.

CDR3 amino acids: CASSESDTSTDTQYF. In nucleotides, the CDR3 is TGCGCCAGCAGTGAGTCGGACACTAGCACAGATACGCAGTATTTT. The chain recombines TRBV10-1 with TRBJ2-3; D may be TRBD1 (5 bases). The CDR3 extends over 15 amino acids. V lost 0 bases and J lost 0, with 7 bases in between. Per germline, CDR1 WNHNN and CDR2 SYGVQD (reference sequence).

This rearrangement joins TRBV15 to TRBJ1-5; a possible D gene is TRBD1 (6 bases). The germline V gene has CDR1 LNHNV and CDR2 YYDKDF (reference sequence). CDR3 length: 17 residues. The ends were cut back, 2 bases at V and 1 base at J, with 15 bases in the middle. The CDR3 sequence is CATSRKYRDPSNQPQHF. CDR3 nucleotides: TGTGCCACCAGCAGAAAGTACAGGGATCCGAGCAATCAGCCCCAGCATTTT.

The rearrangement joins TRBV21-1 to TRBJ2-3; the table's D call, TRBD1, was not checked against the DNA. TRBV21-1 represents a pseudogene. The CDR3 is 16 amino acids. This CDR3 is CATEEGSRGRRDTQYF. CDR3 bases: TGTGCCACCGAGGAGGGGTCGAGGGGGCGGAGAGATACGCAGTATTTT.

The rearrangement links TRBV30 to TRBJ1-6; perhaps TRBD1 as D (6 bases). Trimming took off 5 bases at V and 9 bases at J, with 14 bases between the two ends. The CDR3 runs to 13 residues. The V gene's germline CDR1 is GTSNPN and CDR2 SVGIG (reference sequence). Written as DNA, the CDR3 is TGTGCCTGGCAACAGGGATTCGGTTCACCCCTCCACTTT. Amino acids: CAWQQGFGSPLHF. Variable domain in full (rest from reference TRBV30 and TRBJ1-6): SQTIHQWPATLVQPVGSPLSLECTVEGTSNPNLYWYRQAAGRGLQLLFYSVGIGQISSEVPQNLSASRPQDRQFILSSKKLLLSDSGFYLCAWQQGFGSPLHFGNGTRLTVT.

CDR3 protein: CASATGVVGQPQHF. Written as DNA, the CDR3 is TGTGCCAGTGCCACAGGGGTCGTTGGTCAGCCCCAGCATTTT. The chain combines TRBV7-2 with TRBJ1-5; 7 bases are a match to TRBD1. Losses at the gene ends were 9 bases for V and 6 bases for J; bases not matched to a gene: 11. Germline V CDR1 and CDR2: SGHTA, FQGNSA. The CDR3 runs to 14 residues. Full variable domain (outside the CDR3, taken from reference TRBV7-2 and TRBJ1-5): GAGVSQSPSNKVTEKGKDVELRCDPISGHTALYWYRQSLGQGLEFLIYFQGNSAPDKSGLPSDRFSAERTGGSVSTLTIQRTQQEDSAVYLCASATGVVGQPQHFGDGTRLSIL.

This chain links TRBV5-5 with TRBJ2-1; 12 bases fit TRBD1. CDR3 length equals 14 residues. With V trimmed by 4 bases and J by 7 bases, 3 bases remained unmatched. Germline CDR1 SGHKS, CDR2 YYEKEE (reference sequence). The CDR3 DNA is TGTGCCAGCAGCGGGGGACAGGGGGCAAATGAGCAGTTCTTC. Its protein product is CASSGGQGANEQFF.

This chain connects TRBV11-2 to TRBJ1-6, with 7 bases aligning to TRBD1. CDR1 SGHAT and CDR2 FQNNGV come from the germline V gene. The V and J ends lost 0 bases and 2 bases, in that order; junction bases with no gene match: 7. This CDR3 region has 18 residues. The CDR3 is CASSLDRQGATYNSPLHF. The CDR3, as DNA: TGTGCCAGCAGCTTAGACCGACAGGGTGCGACCTATAATTCACCCCTCCACTTT.

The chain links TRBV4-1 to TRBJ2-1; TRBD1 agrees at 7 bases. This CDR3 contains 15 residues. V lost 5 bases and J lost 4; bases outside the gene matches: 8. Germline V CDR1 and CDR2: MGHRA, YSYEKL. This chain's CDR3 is CASSASGTDYNEQFF. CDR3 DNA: TGCGCCAGCAGCGCTTCCGGGACAGATTACAATGAGCAGTTCTTC.